The subject of this entry is one T cell receptor (beta chain). Its antigen is still unknown. Amplification used 60 Vbeta primers and 13 Jbeta primers. This table comes from immunoSEQ multiplex PCR, and its TCRdb copy is limited to in-frame clones, with some not included. The table records about 150,000 clones, 74% of them present only once. The CDR3 consists of 15 residues. Per the germline V gene, CDR1 is SGHTA and CDR2 is FQGNSA. The V and J ends lost 2 bases and 5 bases respectively, with 16 bases between them. The data derive from a study of cytomegalovirus exposure and HLA in healthy donors. Study outcomes and limitations: No immune exposure information besides CMV serostatus was available. TCR beta sequences reportedly predicted the HLA-A and HLA-B alleles of most subjects accurately.

The chain joins TRBV7-2 to TRBJ2-7; the D gene is possibly TRBD2 (5 bases). The sequence was obtained from a man between 25 and 39 years old in good health and CMV-seronegative. The sequenced sample was PBMCs. CDR3 bases: TGTGCCAGCAGCTTAAGCTCGCCGGGGTCCCACGAGCAGTACTTC. The encoded protein is CASSLSSPGSHEQYF.